A single sample gave rise to the 26 T cell receptor beta chains below, sequenced in a study of T cells in Graves' hyperthyroidism and ophthalmopathy. Template material for amplifying TCR beta CDR3 regions consisted of RNA transcripts. HTBI primers drove first-round RT-PCR of the TCR CDR3. One entry per CDR3 protein results from TCRdb running MiXCR on the multiplex PCR reads. The data contain 250,000 or so distinct CDR3 sequences, about 15% of them seen just once; the ten biggest clones take up roughly 31%. Sample: blood. These receptors all stem from a woman between 50 and 59 years old with Graves' hyperthyroidism that later progressed to Graves' ophthalmopathy.

With regard to this clonotype: It may be a read error: a sequence one base away is much more abundant. J is TRBJ2-2 and V is TRBV28, with D perhaps matching TRBD1 (6 bases). The CDR3 is 17 amino acids. V was clipped by 5 bases and J by 7 bases, with 23 bases between them. CDR1 and CDR2 (germline): MDHEN, SYDVKM. The CDR3 region is CASSPPQGTPGSGELFF. CDR3 coding DNA: TGTGCCAGCAGTCCCCCCCAGGGGACCCCCGGCAGCGGGGAGCTGTTTTTT.

There are a few counts of this clonotype. The chain carries TRBV5-1 and TRBJ2-1; the D is unclear. Trimming removed 0 bases at V and 15 bases at J, with 10 bases between. CDR3 size: 11 residues. Germline V lookup: CDR1 SGHRS, CDR2 YFSETQ. The CDR3: CASSLGENLFF. Here the CDR3 DNA reads TGCGCCAGCAGCTTGGGAGAGAATCTGTTCTTC.

This clonotype was counted ten times or more. The rearrangement links TRBV2 to TRBJ2-1, with D possibly matching TRBD2 (6 bases). This CDR3 is 16 amino acids long. Germline V CDR1 and CDR2: SNHLY, FYNNEI. Trimming removed 8 bases from V and 7 bases from J, with 24 bases in between. The CDR3 here is CASRLSPEGDWNEQFF. DNA for the CDR3: TGTGCCAGCCGCCTCTCCCCCGAAGGGGACTGGAATGAGCAGTTCTTC.

The chain carries TRBV7-6 and TRBJ1-1; no definite D call. Germline CDR1 SGHVS, CDR2 FNYEAQ. Trimming removed 0 bases at V and 4 bases at J, with 6 bases between. This CDR3 has 13 amino acids. CDR3 sequence: CASSLALGTEAFF. The CDR3 coding sequence is TGTGCCAGCAGCTTAGCGCTTGGCACTGAAGCTTTCTTT.

This clonotype was observed a few times. The genes are TRBV4-1 and TRBJ2-3; TRBD2 matches at 8 bases. V lost 4 bases and J lost 4; bases outside the gene matches: 16. Germline V lookup: CDR1 MGHRA, CDR2 YSYEKL. The CDR3 loop spans 18 amino acids. This CDR3 is CASSPYPYFGGRSDTQYF. The CDR3 nucleotides read TGCGCCAGCAGCCCATACCCCTACTTTGGCGGGAGGTCAGATACGCAGTATTTT.

The CDR3 bases are TGTGCCACCCGGGACAGGGTAAACGCCGGGGAGCTGTTTTTT. Amino acids: CATRDRVNAGELFF. The chain recombines TRBV6-4 with TRBJ2-2; 9 positions match TRBD1. The trim removed 10 bases at V and 6 bases at J, leaving 9 bases unmatched. The CDR3 has 14 residues. Germline CDR1 MRHNA, CDR2 SNTAGT.

This clonotype was seen at least ten times. The chain has TRBV20-1 and TRBJ1-5; 7 bases agree with TRBD1. This CDR3 has 15 residues. V trimming: 7 bases; J trimming: 3 bases; junction bases outside the gene matches: 12. Germline CDR1 and CDR2: DFQATT and SNEGSKA (reference sequence). The CDR3 nucleotides are TGCAGTGTCCCTCCGGGACAGCTCCTCAATCAGCCCCAGCATTTT. The encoded protein is CSVPPGQLLNQPQHF.

This clonotype was seen ten or more times. The V and J genes are TRBV20-1 and TRBJ1-4; the D is unclear. There are 11 residues in the CDR3. Between the trimmed V and J ends, which lost 1 base and 7 bases, there was a span of 4 bases. The V gene's germline CDR1 is DFQATT and CDR2 SNEGSKA (reference sequence). The CDR3 reads CSARVTEKLFF. The CDR3 DNA follows: TGCAGTGCTAGAGTAACTGAAAAACTGTTTTTT.

This clonotype has only a few counts. The chain is built from TRBV20-1 and TRBJ1-2; D is uncertain. V dropped 0 bases and J dropped 0 bases, with 14 bases sitting between them. Germline CDR1 and CDR2: DFQATT and SNEGSKA (reference sequence). There are 16 residues in the CDR3. The CDR3 nucleotides are TGCAGTGCTAGAGATAATAGGGCAGGATCTAACTATGGCTACACCTTC. This gives the protein CSARDNRAGSNYGYTF.

A word on this clonotype: Germline is not matched at one junction end, which may reflect a read error. The chain links TRBV5-6 to TRBJ2-2, with 7 bases fitting TRBD1. CDR1 is SGHDT, CDR2 YYEEEE, per germline. The CDR3 sequence is 16 residues long. The CDR3 spells CASSRSMTGNAGELFF. The DNA for the CDR3 is TGTGCCAGCAGCCGGAGCATGACAGGGAACGCCGGGGAGCTGTTTTTT.

This clonotype was found many times. V is TRBV30 and J is TRBJ1-2; D is unresolved. Looked up from germline, CDR1 is GTSNPN and CDR2 is SVGIG (reference sequence). The CDR3 length is 13 residues. V lost 0 bases to trimming and J lost 8 bases, with 13 bases between them. CDR3 sequence reads: CAWSVEAGWGYTF. For the CDR3, the DNA is TGTGCCTGGAGTGTAGAGGCCGGCTGGGGCTACACCTTC.

In this sample, this clonotype turned up many times. The V and J genes are TRBV2 and TRBJ2-3; D gene ambiguous. V was cut by 4 bases and J by 0 bases, with 11 bases left in between. The germline gives CDR1 SNHLY, CDR2 FYNNEI. This CDR3 comprises 15 residues. CDR3: CASSVRAISTDTQYF. The DNA for the CDR3 is TGTGCCAGCAGTGTCCGGGCCATCAGCACAGATACGCAGTATTTT. The variable domain in full, completed from reference TRBV2 and TRBJ2-3, reads EPEVTQTPSHQVTQMGQEVILRCVPISNHLYFYWYRQILGQKVEFLVSFYNNEISEKSEIFDDQFSVERPDGSNFTLKIRSTKLEDSAMYFCASSVRAISTDTQYFGPGTRLTVL.

In this sample, this clonotype turned up a few times. CDR3 sequence (DNA): TGTGCCAGCAGCAATGAGGGGACAAGGGCGTTTTTT. This sequence encodes CASSNEGTRAFF. This sequence joins TRBV6-1 and TRBJ1-4; possible D gene TRBD1, 6 bases. The CDR3 runs to 12 residues. V shed 6 bases and J shed 16 bases, with 18 bases lying between them. The V gene's germline CDR1 is MNHNS and CDR2 SASEGT.

V gene TRBV7-9 combines with J gene TRBJ1-4, with D hard to call. Trimming stripped 5 bases from V and 8 bases from J, with 12 bases between. The CDR3 is 13 residues long. Germline CDR1 and CDR2: SEHNR and FQNEAQ (reference sequence). The CDR3 sequence is CASSPRTNEKLFF. The CDR3 DNA sequence: TGTGCCAGCAGCCCCCGGACCAACGAAAAACTGTTTTTT.

This clonotype was counted at least ten times. This rearrangement joins TRBV11-2 to TRBJ2-1; a weak D match, TRBD1 (6 bases). From germline, CDR1 is SGHAT and CDR2 FQNNGV. V was clipped by 5 bases and J by 3 bases, with 14 bases between them. The CDR3 contains 15 residues. This chain's CDR3 is CASSGRDTHYNEQFF. Written as DNA, the CDR3 is TGTGCCAGCAGCGGACGGGACACCCACTACAATGAGCAGTTCTTC. The whole variable domain, filled in from reference TRBV11-2 and TRBJ2-1, reads EAGVAQSPRYKIIEKRQSVAFWCNPISGHATLYWYQQILGQGPKLLIQFQNNGVVDDSQLPKDRFSAERLKGVDSTLKIQPAKLEDSAVYLCASSGRDTHYNEQFFGPGTRLTVL.

This clonotype has at least ten counts. The gene calls are TRBV10-1 and TRBJ2-7; D may match TRBD1 or TRBD2 (5 bases each). This CDR3 region has 16 residues. The V end lost 9 bases, the J end lost 0 bases, and 21 bases lay between the germline ends. CDR1 and CDR2 from the germline V gene are WNHNN and SYGVQD (reference sequence). This CDR3 reads CARPNRDESGSYEQYF. CDR3 nucleotides: TGCGCCAGACCCAACCGGGACGAAAGTGGCTCCTACGAGCAGTACTTC.

Ten or more counts support this clonotype. The J gene is TRBJ2-5, the V gene TRBV12-3 or TRBV12-4; possible D gene TRBD1, 5 bases. The V end lost 5 bases, the J end lost 2 bases, and 15 bases lay between the germline ends. This CDR3 has 15 amino acids. The CDR3 coding sequence is TGTGCCAGCAGTAAGGGGCGCCCCGTACAAGAGACCCAGTACTTC. This translates into CASSKGRPVQETQYF.

This clonotype was observed a handful of times. The chain is built from TRBV6-6 and TRBJ2-6; no definite D call. V was cut by 2 bases and J by 0 bases, with 20 bases left in between. Germline V gives CDR1 MNHNY, CDR2 SVGAGI (reference sequence). This CDR3 has 20 residues. In DNA, the CDR3 is TGTGCCAGCAGTTACCAGACAATTACCAGATATTACTCTGGGGCCAACGTCCTGACTTTC. Translated: CASSYQTITRYYSGANVLTF.

This clonotype showed up many times. V usage is TRBV12-3 or TRBV12-4 and J usage is TRBJ1-2; D may be TRBD1 (5 bases). Trimming removed 1 base from V and 8 bases from J, with 11 bases in between. The CDR3 is 13 amino acids. The CDR3 DNA reads as TGTGCCAGCAGTTTAGATTGGGACGTGGGCTACACCTTC. Encoded protein: CASSLDWDVGYTF.

The chain has TRBV2 and TRBJ2-2, with 11 bases matching TRBD2. The CDR3 consists of 15 residues. Germline CDR1 SNHLY, CDR2 FYNNEI. V trimming: 7 bases; J trimming: 2 bases; junction bases outside the gene matches: 3. CDR3 nucleotides: TGTGCCAGCATTAGACTAGCGGGAAACACCGGGGAGCTGTTTTTT. It is translated as CASIRLAGNTGELFF.

This clonotype was counted only a few times. The chain has TRBV3-1 and TRBJ2-3, with D hard to call. This CDR3 comprises 15 residues. Germline loops: CDR1 LGHDT, CDR2 YNNKEL (reference sequence). Trimming removed 1 base from V and 3 bases from J, with 11 bases in between. CDR3 region: CASSQGPFGTDTQYF. In DNA form, the CDR3 reads TGTGCCAGCAGCCAAGGGCCTTTCGGGACAGATACGCAGTATTTT.

At least ten counts were recorded for this clonotype. The chain is built from TRBV6-1 and TRBJ2-1; 15 bases map to TRBD2. CDR3 length equals 20 residues. Germline assignment: CDR1 MNHNS and CDR2 SASEGT. The V segment lost 7 bases and the J segment 2 bases; nucleotides outside the gene matches: 15. The CDR3 loop reads CASTRTGTSGRTGTYNEQFF. CDR3 sequence (DNA): TGTGCCAGCACCAGGACCGGGACTAGCGGGAGGACAGGGACCTACAATGAGCAGTTCTTC.

This clonotype was seen many times. The chain carries TRBV28 and TRBJ1-1, with D perhaps matching TRBD1 (5 bases). V gave up 5 bases and J gave up 1 base, with 17 bases separating them. Germline V gives CDR1 MDHEN, CDR2 SYDVKM. The CDR3 runs 16 residues. CDR3 bases: TGTGCCAGCAGTCCCCCATTTTATGGACAGAACACTGAAGCTTTCTTT. It translates to CASSPPFYGQNTEAFF.

This clonotype was counted many times. The chain recombines TRBV28 with TRBJ1-6; D not certain. Looked up from germline, CDR1 is MDHEN and CDR2 is SYDVKM. CDR3 length: 12 amino acids. With 2 bases removed from V and 13 bases from J, the gap between germline ends came to 9 bases. CDR3 nucleotide sequence: TGTGCCAGCAGTTTAGCGTCACCTCCCCTCCACTTT. This sequence encodes CASSLASPPLHF.

This clonotype was recorded many times. The rearrangement uses TRBV20-1 and TRBJ2-4, with TRBD2 matching 8 bases. The CDR3 has 15 residues. Per the germline V gene, CDR1 is DFQATT and CDR2 is SNEGSKA (reference sequence). V was pared by 3 bases and J by 7 bases, with 11 bases of the junction left unmatched. The CDR3 DNA is TGCAGTGCTAGGCCTGGACTAGCTCCAGGGAACATTCAGTACTTC. Encoded protein: CSARPGLAPGNIQYF.

This clonotype came up once. V gene TRBV11-2 combines with J gene TRBJ1-5, with 10 nucleotides matching TRBD1. The germline gives CDR1 SGHAT, CDR2 FQNNGV. Germline trimming cut 5 bases from V and 1 base from J; bases unmatched to any gene: 8. This CDR3 comprises 17 residues. The DNA of the CDR3 is TGTGCCAGCAGCCAACGCGACAGGGGGCTAAGCAATCAGCCCCAGCATTTT. Its translation: CASSQRDRGLSNQPQHF.